The T cell receptor beta chain under discussion was sequenced for a study of cytomegalovirus exposure and HLA in healthy donors. Notes on the study in general: The sole available immune exposure information was CMV serostatus. It is likely that the observed cluster of highly shared sequence variants was a sequencing artifact.

Germline V gene sequence: CDR1 SGDLS, CDR2 YYNGEE. The V and J ends lost 0 bases and 1 base, in that order; junction bases with no gene match: 9. This CDR3 has 19 residues. Remarks on this clone: Antigen unknown.

A multiplex PCR was run with 60 Vbeta primers and 13 Jbeta primers. The protocol was immunoSEQ multiplex PCR, while the TCRdb copy is restricted to in-frame clones and leaves out a portion. This sample carries more than 130,000 clones, about 76% of them seen once, and the ten largest clones take about 3.8%. This TCR was sampled from a man aged 18 to 30 in good health and CMV-seronegative. The chain employs TRBV9 and TRBJ2-1, with 11 bases aligning to TRBD2. The sample consisted of PBMCs. The CDR3 region has the DNA TGTGCCAGCAGCGTAGAGGCCCCAACTAGCGGGAGTTCCTACAATGAGCAGTTCTTC. Its protein product is CASSVEAPTSGSSYNEQFF. The full variable domain, with the rest looked up from reference TRBV9 and TRBJ2-1, is DSGVTQTPKHLITATGQRVTLRCSPRSGDLSVYWYQQSLDQGLQFLIQYYNGEERAKGNILERFSAQQFPDLHSELNLSSLELGDSALYFCASSVEAPTSGSSYNEQFFGPGTRLTVL.